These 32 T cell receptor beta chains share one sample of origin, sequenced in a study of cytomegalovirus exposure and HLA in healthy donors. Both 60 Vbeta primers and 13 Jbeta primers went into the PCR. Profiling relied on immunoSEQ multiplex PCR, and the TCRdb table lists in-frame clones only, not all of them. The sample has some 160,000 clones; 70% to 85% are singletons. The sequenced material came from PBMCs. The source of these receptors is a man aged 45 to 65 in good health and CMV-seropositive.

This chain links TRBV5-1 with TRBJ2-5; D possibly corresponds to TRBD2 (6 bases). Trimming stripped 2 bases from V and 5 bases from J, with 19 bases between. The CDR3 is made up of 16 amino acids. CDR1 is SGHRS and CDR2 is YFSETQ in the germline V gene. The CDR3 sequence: CASSLNLGVGGETQYF. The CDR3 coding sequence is TGCGCCAGCAGCTTAAACTTGGGTGTCGGAGGGGAGACCCAGTACTTC.

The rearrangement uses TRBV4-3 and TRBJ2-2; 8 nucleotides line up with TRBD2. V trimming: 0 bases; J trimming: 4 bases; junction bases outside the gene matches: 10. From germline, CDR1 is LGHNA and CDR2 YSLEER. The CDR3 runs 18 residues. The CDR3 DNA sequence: TGCGCCAGCAGCCAAGATGAAGCGGGGGTCCGATTCACCGGGGAGCTGTTTTTT. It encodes CASSQDEAGVRFTGELFF.

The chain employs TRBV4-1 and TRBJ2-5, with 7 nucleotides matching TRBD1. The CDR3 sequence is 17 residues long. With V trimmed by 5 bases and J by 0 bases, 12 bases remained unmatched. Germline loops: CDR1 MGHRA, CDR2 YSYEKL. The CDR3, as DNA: TGCGCCAGCAGCGGAAGGCTCAGACAGGGTAACCAAGAGACCCAGTACTTC. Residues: CASSGRLRQGNQETQYF.

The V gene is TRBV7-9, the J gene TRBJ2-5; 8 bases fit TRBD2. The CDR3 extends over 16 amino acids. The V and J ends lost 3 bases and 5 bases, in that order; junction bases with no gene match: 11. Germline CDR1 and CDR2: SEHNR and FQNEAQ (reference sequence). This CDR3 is CASSLSGGPSQETQYF. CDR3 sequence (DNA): TGTGCCAGCAGCTTGAGCGGGGGACCTTCCCAGGAGACCCAGTACTTC.

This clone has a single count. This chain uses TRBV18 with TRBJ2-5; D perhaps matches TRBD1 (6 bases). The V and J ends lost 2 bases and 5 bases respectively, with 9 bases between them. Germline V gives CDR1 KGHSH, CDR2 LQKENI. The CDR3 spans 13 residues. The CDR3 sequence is CASSPGQGETQYF. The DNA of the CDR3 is TGTGCCAGCTCACCAGGCCAGGGGGAGACCCAGTACTTC.

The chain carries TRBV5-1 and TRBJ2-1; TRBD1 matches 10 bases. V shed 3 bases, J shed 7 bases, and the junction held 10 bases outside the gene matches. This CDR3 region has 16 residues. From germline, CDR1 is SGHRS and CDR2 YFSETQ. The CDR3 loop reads CASSWTGGSGGNEQFF. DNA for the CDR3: TGCGCCAGCAGCTGGACAGGGGGATCCGGGGGGAATGAGCAGTTCTTC.

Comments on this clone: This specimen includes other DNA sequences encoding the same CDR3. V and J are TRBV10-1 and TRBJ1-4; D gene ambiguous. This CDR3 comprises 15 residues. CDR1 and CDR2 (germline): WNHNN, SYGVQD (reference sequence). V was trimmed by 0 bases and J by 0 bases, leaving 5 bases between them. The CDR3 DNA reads TGCGCCAGCAGTGAGTCGGCGGCAACTAATGAAAAACTGTTTTTT. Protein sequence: CASSESAATNEKLFF.

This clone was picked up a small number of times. CDR3 residues: CASMPGSNQPQHF. The CDR3 region has the DNA TGTGCCAGCATGCCAGGCAGCAATCAGCCCCAGCATTTT. The V call is TRBV6-5, the J call TRBJ1-5; no firm D call. The ends were cut back, 7 bases at V and 1 base at J, with 8 bases in the middle. The CDR3 extends over 13 amino acids. CDR1 is MNHEY, CDR2 SVGAGI, per germline.

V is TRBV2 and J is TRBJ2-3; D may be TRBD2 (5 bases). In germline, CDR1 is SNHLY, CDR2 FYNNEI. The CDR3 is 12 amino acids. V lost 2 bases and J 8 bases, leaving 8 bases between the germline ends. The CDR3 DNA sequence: TGTGCCAGCAGTGAAAGAGGGAGTACGCAGTATTTT. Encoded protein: CASSERGSTQYF.

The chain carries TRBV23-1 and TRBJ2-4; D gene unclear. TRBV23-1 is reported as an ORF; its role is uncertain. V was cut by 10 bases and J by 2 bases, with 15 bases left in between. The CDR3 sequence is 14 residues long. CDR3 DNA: TGCGCCACCTTCGTCTATGGGCCCAAAAACATTCAGTACTTC. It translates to CATFVYGPKNIQYF.

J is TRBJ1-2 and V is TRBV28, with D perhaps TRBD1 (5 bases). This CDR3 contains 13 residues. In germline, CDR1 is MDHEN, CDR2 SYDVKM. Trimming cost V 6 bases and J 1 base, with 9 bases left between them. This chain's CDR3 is CASSLDSNYGYTF. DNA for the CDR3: TGTGCCAGCAGCCTTGACAGTAACTATGGCTACACCTTC.

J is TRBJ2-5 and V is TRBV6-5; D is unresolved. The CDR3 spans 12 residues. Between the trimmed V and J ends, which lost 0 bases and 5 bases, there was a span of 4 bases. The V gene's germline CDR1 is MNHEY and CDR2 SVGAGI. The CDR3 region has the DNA TGTGCCAGCAGTTACTCCCGGGAGACCCAGTACTTC. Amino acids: CASSYSRETQYF.

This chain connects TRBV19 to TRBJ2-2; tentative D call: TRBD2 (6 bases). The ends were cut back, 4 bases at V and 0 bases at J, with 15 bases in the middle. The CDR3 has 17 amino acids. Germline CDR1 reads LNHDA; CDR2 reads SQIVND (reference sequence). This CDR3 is CASSTLGGGANTGELFF. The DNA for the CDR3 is TGTGCCAGTAGTACCCTCGGAGGCGGGGCGAACACCGGGGAGCTGTTTTTT. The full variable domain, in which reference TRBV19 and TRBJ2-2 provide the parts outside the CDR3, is DGGITQSPKYLFRKEGQNVTLSCEQNLNHDAMYWYRQDPGQGLRLIYYSQIVNDFQKGDIAEGYSVSREKKESFPLTVTSAQKNPTAFYLCASSTLGGGANTGELFFGEGSRLTVL.

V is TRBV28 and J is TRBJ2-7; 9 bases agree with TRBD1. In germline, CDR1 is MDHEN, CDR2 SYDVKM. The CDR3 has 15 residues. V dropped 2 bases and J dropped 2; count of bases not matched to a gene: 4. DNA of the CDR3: TGTGCCAGCAGTTTAAGGGACAGGGCAACCTACGAGCAGTACTTC. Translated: CASSLRDRATYEQYF. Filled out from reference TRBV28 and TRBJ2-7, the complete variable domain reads DVKVTQSSRYLVKRTGEKVFLECVQDMDHENMFWYRQDPGLGLRLIYFSYDVKMKEKGDIPEGYSVSREKKERFSLILESASTNQTSMYLCASSLRDRATYEQYFGPGTRLTVT.

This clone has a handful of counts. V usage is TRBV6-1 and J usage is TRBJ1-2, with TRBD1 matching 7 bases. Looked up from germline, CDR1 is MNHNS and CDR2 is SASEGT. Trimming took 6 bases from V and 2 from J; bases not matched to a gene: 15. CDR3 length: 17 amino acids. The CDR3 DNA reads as TGTGCCAGCAGCGAACTTGCATCCATGACAGGGAACTATGGCTACACCTTC. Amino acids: CASSELASMTGNYGYTF.

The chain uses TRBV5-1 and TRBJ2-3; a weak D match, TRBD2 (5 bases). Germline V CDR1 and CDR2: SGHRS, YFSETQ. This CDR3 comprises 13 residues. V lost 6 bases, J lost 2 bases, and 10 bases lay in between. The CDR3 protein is CASKEASTDTQYF. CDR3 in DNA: TGCGCCAGCAAGGAGGCTTCCACAGATACGCAGTATTTT. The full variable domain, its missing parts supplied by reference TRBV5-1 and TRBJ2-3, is KAGVTQTPRYLIKTRGQQVTLSCSPISGHRSVSWYQQTPGQGLQFLFEYFSETQRNKGNFPGRFSGRQFSNSRSEMNVSTLELGDSALYLCASKEASTDTQYFGPGTRLTVL.

Here the CDR3 DNA reads TGTGCCAGCAGCTTAGTAGGTCTAGCGGGGACCGATACGCAGTATTTT. It codes for CASSLVGLAGTDTQYF. The V gene is TRBV7-2, the J gene TRBJ2-3, with 9 nucleotides matching TRBD2. Germline CDR1 is SGHTA and CDR2 is FQGNSA. This CDR3 region has 16 residues. After removal of 1 base from V and 6 bases from J, the junction contained 8 bases not matched to a gene.

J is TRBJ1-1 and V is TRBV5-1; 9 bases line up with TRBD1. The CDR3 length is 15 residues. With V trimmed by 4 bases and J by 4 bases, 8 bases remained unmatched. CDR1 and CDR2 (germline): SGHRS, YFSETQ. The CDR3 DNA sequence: TGCGCCAGCAGCCTAACTCAGACAGGGGGCACTGAAGCTTTCTTT. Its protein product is CASSLTQTGGTEAFF.

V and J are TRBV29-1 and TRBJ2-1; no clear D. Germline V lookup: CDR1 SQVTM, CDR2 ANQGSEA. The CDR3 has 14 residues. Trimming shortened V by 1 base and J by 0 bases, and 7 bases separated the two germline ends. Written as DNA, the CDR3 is TGCAGCGTTGAAGTGTTAGTCTCCTACAATGAGCAGTTCTTC. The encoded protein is CSVEVLVSYNEQFF.

CDR3 nucleotide sequence: TGCGCCAGCAGCCAATACGGGTTCACTGAAGCTTTCTTT. This gives the protein CASSQYGFTEAFF. The J gene is TRBJ1-1, the V gene TRBV4-1; no firm D call. Per the germline V gene, CDR1 is MGHRA and CDR2 is YSYEKL. The CDR3 is 13 residues long. V lost 2 bases and J 4 bases, leaving 8 bases between the germline ends.

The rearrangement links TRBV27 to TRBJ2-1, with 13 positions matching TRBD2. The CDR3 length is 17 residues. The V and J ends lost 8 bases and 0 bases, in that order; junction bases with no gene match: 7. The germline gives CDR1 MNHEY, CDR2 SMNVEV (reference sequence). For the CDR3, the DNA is TGTGCCAGCCGCCGACTAGCGGGGGGCCCCTCCTACAATGAGCAGTTCTTC. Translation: CASRRLAGGPSYNEQFF.

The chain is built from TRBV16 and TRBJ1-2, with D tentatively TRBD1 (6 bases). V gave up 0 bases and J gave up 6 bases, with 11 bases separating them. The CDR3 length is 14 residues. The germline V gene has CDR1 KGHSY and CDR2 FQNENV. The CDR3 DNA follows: TGTGCCAGCAGCCAATCAATAACAGGGAATGGCTACACCTTC. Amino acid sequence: CASSQSITGNGYTF.

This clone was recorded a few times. CDR3 in amino acids: CASTGGGGGPNEKLFF. The CDR3 region has the DNA TGCGCCAGCACCGGTGGGGGGGGCGGACCTAATGAAAAACTGTTTTTT. The chain recombines TRBV5-1 with TRBJ1-4; maybe TRBD1 (6 bases). The ends were cut back, 6 bases at V and 3 bases at J, with 18 bases in the middle. Looked up from germline, CDR1 is SGHRS and CDR2 is YFSETQ. The CDR3 extends over 16 amino acids.

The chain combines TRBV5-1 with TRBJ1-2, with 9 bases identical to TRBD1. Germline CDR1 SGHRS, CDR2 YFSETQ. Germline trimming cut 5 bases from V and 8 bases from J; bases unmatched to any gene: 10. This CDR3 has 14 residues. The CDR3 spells CASSSQGARWGYTF. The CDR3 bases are TGCGCCAGCAGTTCACAGGGGGCGAGGTGGGGCTACACCTTC.

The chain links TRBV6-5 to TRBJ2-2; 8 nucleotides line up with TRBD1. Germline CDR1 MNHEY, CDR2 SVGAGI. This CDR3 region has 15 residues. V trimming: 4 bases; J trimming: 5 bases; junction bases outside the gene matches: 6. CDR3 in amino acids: CASSFYRGVTGELFF. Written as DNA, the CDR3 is TGTGCCAGCAGTTTCTACAGGGGGGTAACCGGGGAGCTGTTTTTT.

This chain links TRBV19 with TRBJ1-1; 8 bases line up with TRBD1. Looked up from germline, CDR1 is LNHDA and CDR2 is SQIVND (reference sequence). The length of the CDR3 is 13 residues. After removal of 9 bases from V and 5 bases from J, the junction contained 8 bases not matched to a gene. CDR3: CASRQGIWTEAFF. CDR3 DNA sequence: TGTGCCAGCCGACAGGGGATTTGGACTGAAGCTTTCTTT. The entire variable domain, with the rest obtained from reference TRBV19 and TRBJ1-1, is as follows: DGGITQSPKYLFRKEGQNVTLSCEQNLNHDAMYWYRQDPGQGLRLIYYSQIVNDFQKGDIAEGYSVSREKKESFPLTVTSAQKNPTAFYLCASRQGIWTEAFFGQGTRLTVV.

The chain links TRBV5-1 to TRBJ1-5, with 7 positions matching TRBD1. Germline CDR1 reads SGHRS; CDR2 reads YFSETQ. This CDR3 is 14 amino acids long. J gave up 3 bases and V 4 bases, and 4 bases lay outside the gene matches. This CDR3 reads CASSPGTVNQPQHF. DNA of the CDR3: TGCGCCAGCAGCCCCGGGACAGTCAATCAGCCCCAGCATTTT.

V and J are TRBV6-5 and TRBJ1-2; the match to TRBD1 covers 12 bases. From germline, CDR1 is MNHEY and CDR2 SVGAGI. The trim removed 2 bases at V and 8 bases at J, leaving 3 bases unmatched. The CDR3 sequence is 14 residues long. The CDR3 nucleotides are TGTGCCAGCAGTTACAGGGACAGGGGGCAAGGCTACACCTTC. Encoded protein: CASSYRDRGQGYTF.

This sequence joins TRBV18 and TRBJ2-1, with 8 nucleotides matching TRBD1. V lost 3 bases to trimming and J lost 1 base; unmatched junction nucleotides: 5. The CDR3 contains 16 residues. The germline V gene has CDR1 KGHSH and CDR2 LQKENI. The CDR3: CASSPRTGRSYNEQFF. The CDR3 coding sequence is TGTGCCAGCTCACCTAGGACAGGGAGATCCTACAATGAGCAGTTCTTC.

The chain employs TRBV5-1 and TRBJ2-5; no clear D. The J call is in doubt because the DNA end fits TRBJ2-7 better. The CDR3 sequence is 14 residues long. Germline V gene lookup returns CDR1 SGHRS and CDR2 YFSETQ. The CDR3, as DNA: TGCGCCAGCGGCAAGACCGCAGGCTCCTACGAGCAGTACTTC. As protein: CASGKTAGSYEQYF.

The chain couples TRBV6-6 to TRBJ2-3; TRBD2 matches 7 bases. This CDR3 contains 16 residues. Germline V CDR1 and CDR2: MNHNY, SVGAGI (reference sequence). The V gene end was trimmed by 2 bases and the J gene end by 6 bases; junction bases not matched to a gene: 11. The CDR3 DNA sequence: TGTGCCAGCAGTTACGGTACTAGCGAATATGGGGATACGCAGTATTTT. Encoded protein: CASSYGTSEYGDTQYF.

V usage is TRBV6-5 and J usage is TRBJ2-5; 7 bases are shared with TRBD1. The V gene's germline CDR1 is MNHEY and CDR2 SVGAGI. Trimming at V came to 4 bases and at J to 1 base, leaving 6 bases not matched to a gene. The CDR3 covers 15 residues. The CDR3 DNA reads TGTGCCAGCAGTTCACCGGACAGGCTCCAAGAGACCCAGTACTTC. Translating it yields CASSSPDRLQETQYF.